Each of the 4 T cell receptor beta chains below was sequenced from the same sample in a study of beta chain features in type 1 diabetes. The entirety of the isolated RNA underwent reverse transcription, so expressed TCRB transcripts were sequenced. Measured with immunoSEQ multiplex PCR; TCRdb has only the in-frame clones, and not every one. The repertoire holds around 400,000 clones, with less than 15% as singletons. The sample consisted of naive CD4+ T cells from blood. All receptors come from a woman between 18 and 29 years old in good health.

The chain employs TRBV6-6 and TRBJ2-7; 11 bases are shared with TRBD1. The germline V gene has CDR1 MNHNY and CDR2 SVGAGI (reference sequence). This CDR3 contains 15 residues. V lost 10 bases and J lost 3; bases outside the gene matches: 11. CDR3 bases: TGTGCCACCCAGGCATCCGGGACAGGGGGCTACGAGCAGTACTTC. Amino acid sequence: CATQASGTGGYEQYF.

The chain has TRBV30 and TRBJ2-7, with 7 bases lining up with TRBD2. The CDR3 consists of 13 residues. CDR1 is GTSNPN and CDR2 is SVGIG in the germline V gene (reference sequence). The ends lost 4 bases at V and 3 bases at J; junction bases unmatched: 6. The CDR3 here is CAWIPSGFYEQYF. For the CDR3, the DNA is TGTGCCTGGATTCCTAGCGGCTTCTACGAGCAGTACTTC.

This clone showed up just a few times. This chain joins TRBV27 and TRBJ2-1; 10 positions match TRBD2. V lost 5 bases and J lost 4; bases outside the gene matches: 5. The CDR3 is made up of 15 amino acids. Germline CDR1 is MNHEY and CDR2 is SMNVEV (reference sequence). CDR3 nucleotides: TGTGCCAGCAGTCCAATAGCGGGAGGATACAATGAGCAGTTCTTC. Encoded protein: CASSPIAGGYNEQFF.

This chain links TRBV7-2 with TRBJ1-2; 11 bases line up with TRBD1. The CDR3 is 15 residues long. CDR1 and CDR2 (germline): SGHTA, FQGNSA. Trimming cost V 4 bases and J 6 bases; bases outside gene matches: 7. Here the CDR3 reads CASSSWTGGFDGYTF. CDR3 coding DNA: TGTGCCAGCAGCTCGTGGACAGGGGGCTTCGATGGCTACACCTTC.